This T cell receptor (beta chain) came from a study of regulatory T cells in long-lasting Graves disease. Study information: Persistent cases took antithyroid drugs over 5 years and stayed TSH receptor antibody positive.

Through Arm-PCR of CDR3 regions and iRepertoire HTBI primers, TCR beta libraries were built. TCRdb passed the multiplex PCR reads through MiXCR, listing each CDR3 protein once. Altogether roughly 450,000 distinct CDR3 sequences are present, less than 25% being singletons, with the ten largest covering 7.8%. As regards this clonotype: Its antigen is not identified.

Time point here: persistent/refractory GD, antithyroid drugs over 5 years with positive TRAb. Extracted PBMC RNA gave rise to the TCR library. General study points: Repertoires from persistent disease leaned toward TRBV28, TRBJ1-2 and TRBJ2-5.

The CDR3 totals 18 residues. V was cut by 5 bases and J by 1 base, with 20 bases left in between. Germline lookup yields CDR1 MNHNS and CDR2 SASEGT. Sequenced material: peripheral blood mononuclear cells (PBMCs), taken when the disease was refractory, from a patient treated with antithyroid drugs. This TCR was sampled from a female donor with Graves disease. J is TRBJ2-2 and V is TRBV6-1; D is uncertain. The CDR3 spells CASSFRWALLRNTGELFF. CDR3 DNA: TGTGCCAGCAGTTTCCGGTGGGCGCTCCTTAGGAACACCGGGGAGCTGTTTTTT.